This TCR beta chain was observed in a study of regulatory T cells in long-lasting Graves disease. Germline V lookup: CDR1 LNHNV, CDR2 YYDKDF (reference sequence). V shed 4 bases and J shed 1 base, with 5 bases lying between them. This CDR3 has 12 residues. Time point denoted: newly diagnosed GD, antithyroid drugs for less than 3 months. Extracted PBMC RNA gave rise to the TCR library. CDR3 regions were amplified by Arm-PCR using iRepertoire HTBI primers to build TCR beta libraries. TCRdb processed the multiplex PCR reads anew with MiXCR; each CDR3 protein has one entry. The sample consists of about 350,000 distinct CDR3 sequences, 15% to 20% of them appearing once. This same sample was also taken into another study, of T cells in Graves' hyperthyroidism and ophthalmopathy. That publication notes: RT-PCR in the first round (using the HTBI primer set) targeted the TCR CDR3. Most clonotypes expanded in thyroid above 0.001 were likewise present in blood.

This specimen consisted of peripheral blood mononuclear cells (PBMCs), obtained at new diagnosis, from a patient treated with antithyroid drugs. This TCR derives from a woman aged 18 to 35 with Graves disease. The rearrangement joins TRBV15 to TRBJ2-7; no reliable D call. In DNA form, the CDR3 reads TGTGCCACCAGCACCATATCCTACGAGCAGTACTTC. Residues: CATSTISYEQYF.